Sequencing of this T cell receptor beta chain was carried out in a study of T-cell reconstitution after alpha-beta-depleted transplantation in children. J lost 6 bases, V lost 7 bases, and 5 bases had no gene match. Germline CDR1 reads DFQATT; CDR2 reads SNEGSKA (reference sequence). There are 12 residues in the CDR3. Using unique molecular identifiers, the investigators prepared the TCRbeta library. TCRdb itself ran the PCR reads through MiXCR, one entry per CDR3 protein. The table shows 500,000 to 600,000 distinct CDR3 sequences, with around 18% occurring only once. The source material was PBMCs from the stem cell graft donor, sampled from the stem cell graft. V and J are TRBV20-1 and TRBJ2-7, with 11 positions matching TRBD2. The clonotype originates from a human donor who donated a stem cell graft to a child with acute lymphoblastic leukemia. The CDR3, as DNA: TGCAGTGGACTAGCGGGATTCACCGAGCAGTACTTC. This codes for CSGLAGFTEQYF.